This entry concerns a single TCR beta chain. These data come from a study of CD4 T cells in relation to SARS-CoV-2 and coronaviruses. Study-wide background: The HLA restriction of the shared crossreactive spike epitopes was mapped.

Unexposed donor CD4+ T cells date from 2011-2018, before the COVID-19 pandemic. The assay was immunoSEQ multiplex PCR, and TCRdb's table has in-frame clones only and misses some. Of about 59,000 clones in the sample, about nine tenths were seen once. CDR3 length equals 16 residues. Trimming removed 0 bases from V and 2 bases from J; junction bases left unmatched: 4. The germline V gene has CDR1 SGDLS and CDR2 YYNGEE. This receptor was identified in a human donor in good health. The sample taken for sequencing was memory CD4+ T cells from PBMCs. The J gene is TRBJ2-3, the V gene TRBV9, with 9 bases matching TRBD2. This chain's CDR3 is CASSVGREGITDTQYF. CDR3 DNA: TGTGCCAGCAGCGTAGGGCGGGAGGGGATCACAGATACGCAGTATTTT.